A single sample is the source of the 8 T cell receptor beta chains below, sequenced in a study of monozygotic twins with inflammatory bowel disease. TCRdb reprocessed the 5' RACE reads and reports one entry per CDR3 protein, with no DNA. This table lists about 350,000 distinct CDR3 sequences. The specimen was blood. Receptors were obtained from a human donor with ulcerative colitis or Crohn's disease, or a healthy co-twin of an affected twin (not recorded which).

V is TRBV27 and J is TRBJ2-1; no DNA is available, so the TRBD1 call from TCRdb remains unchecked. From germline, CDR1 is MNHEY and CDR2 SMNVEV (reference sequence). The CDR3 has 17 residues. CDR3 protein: CASIGRPDSGPLNEQFF.

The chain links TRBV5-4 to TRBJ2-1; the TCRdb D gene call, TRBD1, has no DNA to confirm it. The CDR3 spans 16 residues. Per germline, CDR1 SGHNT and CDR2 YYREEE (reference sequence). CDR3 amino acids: CASSLRGRRASEEQFF.

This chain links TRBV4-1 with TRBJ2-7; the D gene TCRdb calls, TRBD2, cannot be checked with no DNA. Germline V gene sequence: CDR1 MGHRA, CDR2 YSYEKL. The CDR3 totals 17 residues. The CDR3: CASSYQEGTVVPYEQYF.

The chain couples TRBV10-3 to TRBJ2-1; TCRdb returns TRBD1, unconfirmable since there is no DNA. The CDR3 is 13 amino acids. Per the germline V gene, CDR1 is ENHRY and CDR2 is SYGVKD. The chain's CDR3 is CASRGGPHNEQFF.

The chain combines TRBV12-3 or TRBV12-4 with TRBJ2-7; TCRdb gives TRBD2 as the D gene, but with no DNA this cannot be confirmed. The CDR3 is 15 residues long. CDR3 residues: CASSLDRLATSEQYF.

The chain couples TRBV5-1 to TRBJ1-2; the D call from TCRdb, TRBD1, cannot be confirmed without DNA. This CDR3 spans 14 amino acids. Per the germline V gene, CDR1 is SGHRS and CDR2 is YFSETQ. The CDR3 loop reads CASSSSQGYYGYTF.

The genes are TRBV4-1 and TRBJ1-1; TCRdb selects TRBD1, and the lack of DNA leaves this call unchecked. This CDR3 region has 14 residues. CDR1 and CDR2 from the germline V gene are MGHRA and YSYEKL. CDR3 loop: CASSLPVGVSEAFF.

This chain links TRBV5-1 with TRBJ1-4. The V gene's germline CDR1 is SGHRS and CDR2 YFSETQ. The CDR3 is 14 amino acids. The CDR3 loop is CASRPLATNEKLFF. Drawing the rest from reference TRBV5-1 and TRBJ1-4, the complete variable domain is KAGVTQTPRYLIKTRGQQVTLSCSPISGHRSVSWYQQTPGQGLQFLFEYFSETQRNKGNFPGRFSGRQFSNSRSEMNVSTLELGDSALYLCASRPLATNEKLFFGSGTQLSVL.